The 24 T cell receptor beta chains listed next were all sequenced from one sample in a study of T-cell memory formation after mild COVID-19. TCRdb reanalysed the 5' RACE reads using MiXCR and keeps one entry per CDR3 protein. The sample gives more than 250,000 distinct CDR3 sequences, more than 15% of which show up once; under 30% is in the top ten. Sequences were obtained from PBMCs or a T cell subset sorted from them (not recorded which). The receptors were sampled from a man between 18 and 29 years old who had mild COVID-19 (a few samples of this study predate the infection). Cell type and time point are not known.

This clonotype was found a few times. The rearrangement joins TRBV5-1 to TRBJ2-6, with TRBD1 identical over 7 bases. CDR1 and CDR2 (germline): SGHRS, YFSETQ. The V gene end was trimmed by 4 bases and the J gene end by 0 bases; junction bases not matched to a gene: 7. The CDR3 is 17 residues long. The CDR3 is CASSRQGIASGANVLTF. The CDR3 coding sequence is TGCGCCAGCAGCCGACAGGGTATTGCCTCTGGGGCCAACGTCCTGACTTTC.

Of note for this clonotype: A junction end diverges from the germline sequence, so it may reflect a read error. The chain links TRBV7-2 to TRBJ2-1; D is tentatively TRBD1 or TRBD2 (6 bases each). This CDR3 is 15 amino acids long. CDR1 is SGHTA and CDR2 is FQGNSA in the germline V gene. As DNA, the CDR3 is TGTGCCAGCAGCCATAATAAGGGGGGAGAGGACGGCGTAGTCTTC. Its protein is CASSHNKGGEDGVVF.

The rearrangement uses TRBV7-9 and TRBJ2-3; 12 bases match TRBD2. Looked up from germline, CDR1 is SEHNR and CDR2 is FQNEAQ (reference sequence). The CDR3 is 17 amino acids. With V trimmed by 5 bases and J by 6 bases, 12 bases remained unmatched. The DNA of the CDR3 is TGTGCCAGCAGCCCGCGCTGGACTAGCGGGGTGCGCGATACGCAGTATTTT. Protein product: CASSPRWTSGVRDTQYF.

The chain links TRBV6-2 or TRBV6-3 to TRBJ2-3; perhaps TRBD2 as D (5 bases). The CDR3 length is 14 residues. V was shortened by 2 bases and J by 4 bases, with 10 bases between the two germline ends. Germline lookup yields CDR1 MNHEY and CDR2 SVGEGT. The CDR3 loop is CASSYRSVPDTQYF. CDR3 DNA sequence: TGTGCCAGCAGTTACCGTAGCGTTCCAGATACGCAGTATTTT.

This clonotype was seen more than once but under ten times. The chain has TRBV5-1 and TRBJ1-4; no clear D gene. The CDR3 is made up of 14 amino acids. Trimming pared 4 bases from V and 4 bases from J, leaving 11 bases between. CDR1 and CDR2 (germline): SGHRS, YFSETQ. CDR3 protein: CASSLGPDNEKLFF. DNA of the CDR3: TGCGCCAGCAGCCTGGGCCCAGATAATGAAAAACTGTTTTTT.

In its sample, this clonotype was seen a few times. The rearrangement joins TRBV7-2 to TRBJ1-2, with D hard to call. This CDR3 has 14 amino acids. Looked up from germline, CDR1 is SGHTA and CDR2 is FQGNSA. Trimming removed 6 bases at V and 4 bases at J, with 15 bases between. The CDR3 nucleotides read TGTGCCAGCAGACCCGACGGTAGACTCTATGGCTACACCTTC. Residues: CASRPDGRLYGYTF. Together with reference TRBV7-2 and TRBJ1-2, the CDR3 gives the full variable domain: GAGVSQSPSNKVTEKGKDVELRCDPISGHTALYWYRQSLGQGLEFLIYFQGNSAPDKSGLPSDRFSAERTGGSVSTLTIQRTQQEDSAVYLCASRPDGRLYGYTFGSGTRLTVV.

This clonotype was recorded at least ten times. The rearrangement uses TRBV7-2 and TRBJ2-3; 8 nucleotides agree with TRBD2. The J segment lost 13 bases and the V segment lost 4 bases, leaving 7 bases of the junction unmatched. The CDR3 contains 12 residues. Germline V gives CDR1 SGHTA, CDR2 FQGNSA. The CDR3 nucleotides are TGTGCCAGCAGCTCAAGTAGCGGGGCGGAGTATTTT. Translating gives CASSSSSGAEYF.

The CDR3 protein is CASSLTGESGELFF. The CDR3 DNA reads as TGTGCCAGCAGCTTAACGGGGGAGTCCGGGGAGCTGTTTTTT. J is TRBJ2-2 and V is TRBV7-3, with D perhaps given as TRBD1 or TRBD2 (5 bases each). The CDR3 loop spans 14 amino acids. Germline lookup yields CDR1 SGHTA and CDR2 FQGTGA. Trimming cost V 0 bases and J 6 bases, with 8 bases left between them.

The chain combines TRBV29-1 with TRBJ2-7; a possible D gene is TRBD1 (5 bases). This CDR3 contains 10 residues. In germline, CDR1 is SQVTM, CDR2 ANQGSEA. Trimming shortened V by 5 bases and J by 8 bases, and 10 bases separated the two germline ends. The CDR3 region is CSVKTVQQYF. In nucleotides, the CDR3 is TGCAGCGTTAAGACAGTGCAGCAGTACTTC.

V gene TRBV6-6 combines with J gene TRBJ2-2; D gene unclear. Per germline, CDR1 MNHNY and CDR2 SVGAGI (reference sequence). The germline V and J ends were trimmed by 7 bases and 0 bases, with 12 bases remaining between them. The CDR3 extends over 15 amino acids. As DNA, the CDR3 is TGTGCCAGCACCCCTAGGTTTTCGAACACCGGGGAGCTGTTTTTT. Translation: CASTPRFSNTGELFF.

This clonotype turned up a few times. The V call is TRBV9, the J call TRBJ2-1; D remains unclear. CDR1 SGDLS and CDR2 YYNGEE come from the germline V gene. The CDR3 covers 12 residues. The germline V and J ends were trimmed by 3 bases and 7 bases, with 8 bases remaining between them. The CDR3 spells CASSGLANEQFF. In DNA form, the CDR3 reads TGTGCCAGCAGCGGACTGGCGAATGAGCAGTTCTTC.

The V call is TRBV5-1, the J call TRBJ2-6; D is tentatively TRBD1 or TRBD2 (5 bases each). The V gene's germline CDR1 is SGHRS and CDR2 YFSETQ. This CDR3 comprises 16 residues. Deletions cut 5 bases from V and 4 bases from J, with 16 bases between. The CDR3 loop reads CASRAGTVSGANVLTF. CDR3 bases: TGCGCCAGCAGGGCAGGGACGGTCTCCGGGGCCAACGTCCTGACTTTC.

The CDR3 DNA reads TGCAGTGCTTCGGATCCGGGGGCGTTGGGCACTGAAGCTTTCTTT. Translation: CSASDPGALGTEAFF. The chain couples TRBV20-1 to TRBJ1-1; perhaps TRBD1 as D (6 bases). The CDR3 length is 15 residues. Trimming shortened V by 5 bases and J by 4 bases, and 20 bases separated the two germline ends. The germline V gene encodes CDR1 DFQATT and CDR2 SNEGSKA (reference sequence).

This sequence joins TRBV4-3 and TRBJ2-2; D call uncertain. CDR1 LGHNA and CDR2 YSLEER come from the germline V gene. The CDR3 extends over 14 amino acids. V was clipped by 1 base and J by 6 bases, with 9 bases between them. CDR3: CASSQVHGAGELFF. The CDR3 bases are TGCGCCAGCAGCCAAGTCCACGGCGCCGGGGAGCTGTTTTTT.

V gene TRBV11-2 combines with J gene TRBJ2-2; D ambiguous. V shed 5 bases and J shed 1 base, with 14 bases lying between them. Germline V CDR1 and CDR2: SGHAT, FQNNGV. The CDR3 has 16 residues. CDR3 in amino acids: CASSLTTRLNTGELFF. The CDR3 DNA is TGTGCCAGCAGCCTCACCACCCGGCTGAACACCGGGGAGCTGTTTTTT.

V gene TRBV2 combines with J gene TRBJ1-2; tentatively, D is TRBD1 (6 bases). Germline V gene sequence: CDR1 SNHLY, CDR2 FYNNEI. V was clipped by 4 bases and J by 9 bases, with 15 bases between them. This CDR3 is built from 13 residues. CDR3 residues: CASSGGGKGSYTF. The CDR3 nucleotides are TGTGCCAGCAGTGGAGGGGGAAAAGGGAGCTACACCTTC.

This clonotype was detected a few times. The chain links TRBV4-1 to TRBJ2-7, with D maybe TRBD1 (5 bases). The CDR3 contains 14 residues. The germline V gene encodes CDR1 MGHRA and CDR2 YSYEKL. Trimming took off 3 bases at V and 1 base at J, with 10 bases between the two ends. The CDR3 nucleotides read TGCGCCAGCAGCCATGGGGCAGGGTCCTACGAGCAGTACTTC. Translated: CASSHGAGSYEQYF.

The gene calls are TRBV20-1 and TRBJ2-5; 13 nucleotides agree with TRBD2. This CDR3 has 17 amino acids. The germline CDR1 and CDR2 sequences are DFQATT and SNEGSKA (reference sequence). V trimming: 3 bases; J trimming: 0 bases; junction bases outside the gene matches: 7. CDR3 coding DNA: TGCAGTGCTAGGCCGACTAGCGGGGGGCCAAACCAAGAGACCCAGTACTTC. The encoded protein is CSARPTSGGPNQETQYF.

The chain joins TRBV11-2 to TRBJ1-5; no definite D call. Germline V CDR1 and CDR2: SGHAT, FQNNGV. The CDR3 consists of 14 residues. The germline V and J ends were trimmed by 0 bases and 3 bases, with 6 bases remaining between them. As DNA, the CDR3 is TGTGCCAGCAGCTTAGACAGCACCAATCAGCCCCAGCATTTT. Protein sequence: CASSLDSTNQPQHF.

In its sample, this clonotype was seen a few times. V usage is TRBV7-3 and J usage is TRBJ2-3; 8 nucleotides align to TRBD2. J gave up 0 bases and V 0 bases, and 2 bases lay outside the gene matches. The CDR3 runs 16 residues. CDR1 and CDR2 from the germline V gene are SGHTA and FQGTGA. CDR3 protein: CASSLTERGSTDTQYF. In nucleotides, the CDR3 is TGTGCCAGCAGCTTAACGGAGCGGGGGAGCACAGATACGCAGTATTTT.

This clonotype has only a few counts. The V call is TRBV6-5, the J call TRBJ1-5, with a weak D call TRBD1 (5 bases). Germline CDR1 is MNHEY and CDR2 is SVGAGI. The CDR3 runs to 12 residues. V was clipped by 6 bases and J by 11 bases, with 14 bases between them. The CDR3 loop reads CASRDQGGTQHF. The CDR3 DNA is TGTGCCAGCAGAGATCAGGGAGGGACCCAGCATTTT.

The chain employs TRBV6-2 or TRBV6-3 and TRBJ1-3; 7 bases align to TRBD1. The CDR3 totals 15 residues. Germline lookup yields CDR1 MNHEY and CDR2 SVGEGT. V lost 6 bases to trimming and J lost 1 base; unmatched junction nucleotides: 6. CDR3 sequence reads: CASRRQGPSGNTIYF. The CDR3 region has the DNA TGTGCCAGCAGACGACAGGGCCCGTCTGGAAACACCATATATTTT.

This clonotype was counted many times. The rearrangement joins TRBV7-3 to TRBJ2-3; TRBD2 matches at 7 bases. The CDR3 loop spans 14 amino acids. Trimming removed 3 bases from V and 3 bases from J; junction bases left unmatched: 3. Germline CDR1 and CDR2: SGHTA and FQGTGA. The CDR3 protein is CASSLSGGTDTQYF. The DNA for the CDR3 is TGTGCCAGCAGCTTGTCGGGGGGTACAGATACGCAGTATTTT.

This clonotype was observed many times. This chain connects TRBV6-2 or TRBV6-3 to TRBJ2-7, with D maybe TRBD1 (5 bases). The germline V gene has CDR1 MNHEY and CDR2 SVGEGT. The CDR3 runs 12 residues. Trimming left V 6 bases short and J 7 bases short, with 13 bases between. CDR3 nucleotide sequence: TGTGCCAGCAGCCTACCAGGGAAGGAGCAGTACGTC. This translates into CASSLPGKEQYV.